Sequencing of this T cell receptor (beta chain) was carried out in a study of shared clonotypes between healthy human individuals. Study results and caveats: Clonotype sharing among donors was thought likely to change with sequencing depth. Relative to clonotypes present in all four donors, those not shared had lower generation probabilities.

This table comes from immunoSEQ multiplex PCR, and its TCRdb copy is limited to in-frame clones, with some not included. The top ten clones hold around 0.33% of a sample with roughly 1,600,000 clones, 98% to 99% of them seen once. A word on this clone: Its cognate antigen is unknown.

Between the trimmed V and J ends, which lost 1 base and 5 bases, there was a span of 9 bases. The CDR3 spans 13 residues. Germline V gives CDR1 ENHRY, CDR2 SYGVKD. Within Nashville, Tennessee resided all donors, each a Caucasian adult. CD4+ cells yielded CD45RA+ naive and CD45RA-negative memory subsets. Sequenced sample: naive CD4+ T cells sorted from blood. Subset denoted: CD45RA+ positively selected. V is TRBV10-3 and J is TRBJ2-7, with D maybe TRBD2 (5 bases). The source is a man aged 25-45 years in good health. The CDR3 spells CAISEWFGDEQYF. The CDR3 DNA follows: TGTGCCATCAGTGAGTGGTTCGGGGACGAGCAGTACTTC.